The T cell receptor (beta chain) described here comes from a study of cytomegalovirus exposure and HLA in healthy donors. The PCR made use of 60 Vbeta and 13 Jbeta primers. Sequenced by immunoSEQ multiplex PCR; TCRdb stores in-frame clones only, minus some. The repertoire holds 220,000 or so clones, with roughly 80% as singletons. The CDR3 totals 12 residues. Trimming shortened V by 3 bases and J by 2 bases, and 7 bases separated the two germline ends. CDR1 and CDR2 (germline): SQVTM, ANQGSEA. The sequenced sample was PBMCs. This chain connects TRBV29-1 to TRBJ1-1; D gene uncertain. This TCR came from a woman in her 40s in good health and CMV-seronegative. In DNA, the CDR3 is TGCAGCGTTGAGAGGGAAAACACTGAAGCTTTCTTT. It specifies CSVERENTEAFF.